One and the same sample provided the 25 T cell receptor beta chains below, sequenced in a study of blood T cell repertoires in COVID-19. Profiled with immunoSEQ multiplex PCR; TCRdb holds only in-frame clones, not every one. Among around 300,000 clones listed, 88% were seen once. Sequences were obtained from PBMCs or T cells enriched from blood (not recorded which). Receptor source: a woman aged 45-65 years who had recovered from COVID-19.

The J gene is TRBJ2-7, the V gene TRBV6-1; perhaps TRBD2 as D (6 bases). Trimming removed 0 bases from V and 9 bases from J, with 6 bases in between. The CDR3 length is 11 residues. The V gene's germline CDR1 is MNHNS and CDR2 SASEGT. This chain's CDR3 is CASSEAGGQYF. CDR3 DNA sequence: TGTGCCAGCAGTGAAGCGGGAGGGCAGTACTTC.

The chain is built from TRBV27 and TRBJ1-5; D is undetermined. V lost 5 bases to trimming and J lost 6 bases, with 20 bases between them. Germline V gene lookup returns CDR1 MNHEY and CDR2 SMNVEV (reference sequence). The CDR3 is 16 residues long. The DNA of the CDR3 is TGTGCCAGCAGTCCCCGGTTGGAGGGCTCGGGTCAGCCCCAGCATTTT. Residues: CASSPRLEGSGQPQHF.

The chain uses TRBV4-3 and TRBJ2-7; TRBD2 matches at 11 bases. The junction had 7 bases not matched to a gene; V was cut back by 5 bases and J by 1 base. In germline, CDR1 is LGHNA, CDR2 YSLEER. The CDR3 is 16 residues long. The CDR3 DNA is TGCGCCAGCAGCGAGAGTACTAGCGGGAGTTCCTACGAGCAGTACTTC. Its translation: CASSESTSGSSYEQYF.

The CDR3 is CAWRRVRLQNTEAFF. The CDR3, as DNA: TGTGCCTGGAGGAGGGTAAGGCTTCAGAACACTGAAGCTTTCTTT. This chain connects TRBV30 to TRBJ1-1; D unresolved. V gave up 3 bases and J gave up 1 base, with 15 bases separating them. Germline V gene lookup returns CDR1 GTSNPN and CDR2 SVGIG (reference sequence). The CDR3 totals 15 residues.

The genes are TRBV28 and TRBJ1-1; tentative D call: TRBD1 (5 bases). The germline V gene encodes CDR1 MDHEN and CDR2 SYDVKM. Deletions cut 2 bases from V and 1 base from J, with 11 bases between. The CDR3 spans 15 residues. CDR3 in DNA: TGTGCCAGCAGTTTAGCAGGGTTATCGAACACTGAAGCTTTCTTT. This codes for CASSLAGLSNTEAFF.

This clone was seen more than once but under ten times. The rearrangement links TRBV9 to TRBJ1-1; weak D call: TRBD1 (6 bases). The CDR3 runs to 15 residues. Trimming pared 4 bases from V and 1 base from J, leaving 14 bases between. Germline lookup yields CDR1 SGDLS and CDR2 YYNGEE. The CDR3 region is CASSPVGTPNTEAFF. CDR3 in DNA: TGTGCCAGCAGCCCGGTGGGGACACCGAACACTGAAGCTTTCTTT.

This clone has a single count. This chain links TRBV28 with TRBJ2-1, with 7 bases aligning to TRBD2. This CDR3 has 15 residues. CDR1 and CDR2 (germline): MDHEN, SYDVKM. V lost 3 bases to trimming and J lost 5 bases; unmatched junction nucleotides: 7. The chain's CDR3 is CASSLGGSRDNEQFF. For the CDR3, the DNA is TGTGCCAGCAGTTTGGGGGGGAGCAGAGACAATGAGCAGTTCTTC.

This clone was seen only a few times. The gene calls are TRBV28 and TRBJ1-1, with TRBD1 matching 9 bases. Germline CDR1 and CDR2: MDHEN and SYDVKM. CDR3 length: 12 residues. Losses at the gene ends were 3 bases for V and 10 bases for J; bases not matched to a gene: 3. The CDR3 bases are TGTGCCAGCAGTTTGCCGGGACAGGGAGCTTTCTTT. Its translation is CASSLPGQGAFF.

Only one count was recorded for this clone. CDR3 region: CASSRTSGREYNEQFF. CDR3 nucleotide sequence: TGTGCCAGCAGTCGCACTAGCGGGAGGGAGTACAATGAGCAGTTCTTC. The chain carries TRBV28 and TRBJ2-1; 13 nucleotides match TRBD2. With V trimmed by 5 bases and J by 4 bases, 5 bases remained unmatched. This CDR3 comprises 16 residues. Germline CDR1 is MDHEN and CDR2 is SYDVKM.

The chain links TRBV4-1 to TRBJ2-7, with 8 nucleotides matching TRBD1. Germline trimming cut 0 bases from V and 7 bases from J; bases unmatched to any gene: 5. The CDR3 spans 14 residues. Germline V gene data show CDR1 as MGHRA and CDR2 as YSYEKL. The DNA of the CDR3 is TGCGCCAGCAGCCAAGAGGACAGGGTGGGGGAGCAGTACTTC. Protein: CASSQEDRVGEQYF.

V is TRBV6-5 and J is TRBJ2-1; no firm D call. V lost 0 bases and J lost 5, with 11 bases in between. The CDR3 is made up of 15 amino acids. Germline-derived CDR1 and CDR2 are MNHEY and SVGAGI. In DNA form, the CDR3 reads TGTGCCAGCAGTTACTCGGCGGAAGGCGACAATGAGCAGTTCTTC. Residues: CASSYSAEGDNEQFF.

The V gene is TRBV30, the J gene TRBJ2-2, with D perhaps matching TRBD1 (6 bases). The CDR3 sequence is 15 residues long. Trimming took 3 bases from V and 4 from J, leaving 15 bases between them. Germline loops: CDR1 GTSNPN, CDR2 SVGIG (reference sequence). Here the CDR3 DNA reads TGTGCCTGGAGGACGGACAGTGTTGTCACCGGGGAGCTGTTTTTT. Its translation: CAWRTDSVVTGELFF.

The J gene is TRBJ1-6, the V gene TRBV9; TRBD1 matches at 9 bases. With 3 bases clipped from V and 4 bases from J, the junction kept 5 bases outside the gene matches. Germline V gene data show CDR1 as SGDLS and CDR2 as YYNGEE. CDR3 size: 16 residues. CDR3 bases: TGTGCCAGCAGCGCGAGGGGGACAGGGTATAATTCACCCCTCCACTTT. It encodes CASSARGTGYNSPLHF.

In nucleotides, the CDR3 is TGTGCCAGCAGCCAAGATAGGGGGTCAAATGAAGCTTTCTTT. It is translated as CASSQDRGSNEAFF. The chain uses TRBV4-2 and TRBJ1-1, with D perhaps TRBD1 (6 bases). V lost 0 bases and J lost 7, with 12 bases in between. This CDR3 contains 14 residues. Germline assignment: CDR1 LGHNA and CDR2 YNFKEQ.

In its sample, this clone was seen once. Written as DNA, the CDR3 is TGTGCCAGCAGTTTAGCGGGTGCCCTCTCCTACGAGCAGTACTTC. Translating gives CASSLAGALSYEQYF. The chain employs TRBV28 and TRBJ2-7; TRBD2 is a possible D gene (5 bases). CDR3 length equals 15 residues. Trimming removed 2 bases at V and 0 bases at J, with 11 bases between. The germline V gene has CDR1 MDHEN and CDR2 SYDVKM.

This clone was counted a single time. V is TRBV15 and J is TRBJ2-1; 11 positions match TRBD2. Looked up from germline, CDR1 is LNHNV and CDR2 is YYDKDF (reference sequence). The length of the CDR3 is 16 residues. J gave up 3 bases and V 3 bases, and 4 bases lay outside the gene matches. The chain's CDR3 is CATSRGLAEYYNEQFF. The CDR3 DNA is TGTGCCACCAGCAGGGGACTAGCGGAGTACTACAATGAGCAGTTCTTC.

The gene calls are TRBV28 and TRBJ2-3; D is undetermined. Germline loops: CDR1 MDHEN, CDR2 SYDVKM. The CDR3 spans 11 residues. V lost 6 bases, J lost 7 bases, and 8 bases lay in between. For the CDR3, the DNA is TGTGCCAGCAGGGCGGATTATACGCAGTATTTT. Residues: CASRADYTQYF.

The chain recombines TRBV9 with TRBJ1-2; TRBD1 aligns across 7 bases. Trimming took 0 bases from V and 4 from J; bases not matched to a gene: 6. In germline, CDR1 is SGDLS, CDR2 YYNGEE. The CDR3 consists of 15 residues. Here the CDR3 reads CASSVGGGGGYGYTF. DNA for the CDR3: TGTGCCAGCAGCGTAGGTGGAGGGGGCGGCTATGGCTACACCTTC. Combining the CDR3 with reference TRBV9 and TRBJ1-2 gives the whole variable domain DSGVTQTPKHLITATGQRVTLRCSPRSGDLSVYWYQQSLDQGLQFLIQYYNGEERAKGNILERFSAQQFPDLHSELNLSSLELGDSALYFCASSVGGGGGYGYTFGSGTRLTVV.

The table lists this clone with a count of one. V usage is TRBV30 and J usage is TRBJ1-6; maybe TRBD1 (6 bases). Germline V gives CDR1 GTSNPN, CDR2 SVGIG (reference sequence). The CDR3 is 14 amino acids. The V end was cut by 5 bases, the J end by 3 bases, with 11 bases between. The CDR3 is CAWHQGNYNSPLHF. The CDR3 DNA reads TGTGCCTGGCACCAGGGGAACTATAATTCACCCCTCCACTTT.

Only one count was recorded for this clone. The gene calls are TRBV19 and TRBJ1-2, with D uncertain. Trimming took 10 bases from V and 2 from J, leaving 20 bases between them. From germline, CDR1 is LNHDA and CDR2 SQIVND (reference sequence). This CDR3 comprises 15 residues. CDR3 region: CATQRRTELNYGYTF. CDR3 in DNA: TGTGCCACCCAAAGACGTACGGAACTAAACTATGGCTACACCTTC.

This sequence joins TRBV11-1 and TRBJ2-7; a weak D match, TRBD2 (6 bases). The germline gives CDR1 SGHAT, CDR2 FQDESV (reference sequence). The CDR3 is 12 amino acids. Trimming removed 5 bases from V and 2 bases from J, with 7 bases in between. The CDR3 loop is CASSRGAYEQYF. The CDR3 DNA reads as TGTGCCAGCAGCCGCGGGGCCTACGAGCAGTACTTC.

The CDR3 DNA is TGTGCCAGTAAACCGGGACAGGGGGTACACGAGCAGTACTTC. Translating it yields CASKPGQGVHEQYF. V is TRBV19 and J is TRBJ2-7, with TRBD1 matching 11 bases. CDR1 and CDR2 from the germline V gene are LNHDA and SQIVND (reference sequence). The V and J ends lost 7 bases and 5 bases, in that order; junction bases with no gene match: 7. The CDR3 covers 14 residues.

The chain links TRBV9 to TRBJ2-1, with D maybe TRBD2 (5 bases). Germline values: CDR1 SGDLS, CDR2 YYNGEE. V was cut by 7 bases and J by 6 bases, with 14 bases left in between. The CDR3 sequence is 13 residues long. Written as DNA, the CDR3 is TGTGCCAGCGAGAGGGAGCGGTCCAATGAGCAGTTCTTC. Translating it yields CASERERSNEQFF.

The chain recombines TRBV2 with TRBJ1-3; 7 bases line up with TRBD1. With V trimmed by 6 bases and J by 0 bases, 8 bases remained unmatched. Germline CDR1 SNHLY, CDR2 FYNNEI. This CDR3 spans 16 amino acids. CDR3 loop: CASRTQGQLSGNTIYF. CDR3 coding DNA: TGTGCCAGCAGGACCCAGGGACAGCTCTCTGGAAACACCATATATTTT.

V gene TRBV28 combines with J gene TRBJ2-7; 8 nucleotides line up with TRBD1. Germline V gene sequence: CDR1 MDHEN, CDR2 SYDVKM. The V and J ends lost 5 bases and 6 bases, in that order; junction bases with no gene match: 6. This CDR3 contains 13 residues. The CDR3 protein is CASSIRTGGEQYF. The CDR3 DNA is TGTGCCAGCAGTATTCGAACAGGGGGCGAGCAGTACTTC.